These 21 T cell receptor beta chains originate from one sample sequenced in a study of blood T cell repertoires in COVID-19. Here immunoSEQ multiplex PCR was the method, and the copy in TCRdb shows in-frame clones only, minus some. There are 130,000 to 150,000 clones in the sample; around 85% occur only once, and roughly 2.9% lies in the top ten. The specimen sequenced was peripheral blood. Receptors were obtained from a woman between 40 and 50 years old with active or convalescent COVID-19.

The chain has TRBV27 and TRBJ1-1; D call uncertain. This CDR3 has 15 residues. V was trimmed by 4 bases and J by 1 base, leaving 13 bases between them. Germline V lookup: CDR1 MNHEY, CDR2 SMNVEV (reference sequence). As DNA, the CDR3 is TGTGCCAGCAGTTCCCCGGACCGGGGGAACACTGAAGCTTTCTTT. Its protein is CASSSPDRGNTEAFF.

The J gene is TRBJ1-2, the V gene TRBV2, with D uncertain. CDR1 SNHLY and CDR2 FYNNEI come from the germline V gene. The CDR3 runs to 16 residues. Trimming removed 3 bases at V and 6 bases at J, with 20 bases between. Here the CDR3 DNA reads TGTGCCAGCAGTGACCCTGGAGACGCAACTCCAAATGGCTACACCTTC. It is translated as CASSDPGDATPNGYTF.

This chain connects TRBV13 to TRBJ2-7; D is possibly TRBD2 (6 bases). CDR1 is PRHDT and CDR2 is FYEKMQ in the germline V gene (reference sequence). The CDR3 consists of 15 residues. The V end lost 1 base, the J end lost 2 bases, and 12 bases lay between the germline ends. In nucleotides, the CDR3 is TGTGCCAGCAGCTTAGTTACGGGGAGGACCTACGAGCAGTACTTC. Protein sequence: CASSLVTGRTYEQYF.

The chain links TRBV10-3 to TRBJ2-7; a possible D gene is TRBD1 (8 bases). The CDR3 has 14 amino acids. Trimming pared 6 bases from V and 4 bases from J, leaving 16 bases between. Germline V gene lookup returns CDR1 ENHRY and CDR2 SYGVKD. In DNA form, the CDR3 reads TGTGCCATCAGGGAAAGCGGGACAGGATACGAGCAGTACTTC. Translating gives CAIRESGTGYEQYF.

The chain employs TRBV3-1 (or the pseudogene TRBV3-2) and TRBJ1-5; the D gene is possibly TRBD1 (6 bases). CDR1 is LGHDT and CDR2 is YNNKEL in the germline V gene (reference sequence). V was shortened by 4 bases and J by 3 bases, with 16 bases between the two germline ends. This CDR3 region has 16 residues. The CDR3 nucleotides are TGTGCCAGCAGCCCCCGAGCGGACAGCCCCAATCAGCCCCAGCATTTT. Protein sequence: CASSPRADSPNQPQHF.

CDR3 residues: CASSELAFAGPYNEQFF. CDR3 DNA: TGTGCCAGCAGTGAATTAGCATTTGCGGGTCCCTACAATGAGCAGTTCTTC. This rearrangement joins TRBV6-1 to TRBJ2-1, with D perhaps TRBD2 (5 bases). In germline, CDR1 is MNHNS, CDR2 SASEGT. Trimming pared 2 bases from V and 2 bases from J, leaving 16 bases between. This CDR3 is built from 17 residues.

This clone was detected only a few times. This rearrangement joins TRBV3-1 (or the pseudogene TRBV3-2) to TRBJ1-4; D not resolved. This CDR3 is 14 amino acids long. Trimming removed 4 bases at V and 7 bases at J, with 13 bases between. In germline, CDR1 is LGHDT, CDR2 YNNKEL (reference sequence). As DNA, the CDR3 is TGTGCCAGCAGCCCTACCCGACGGGGTGAAAAACTGTTTTTT. Translating it yields CASSPTRRGEKLFF.

This clone was found a few times. The V gene is TRBV19, the J gene TRBJ1-5; tentative D call: TRBD1 (6 bases). CDR3 length: 16 residues. From germline, CDR1 is LNHDA and CDR2 SQIVND (reference sequence). The germline V and J ends were trimmed by 9 bases and 4 bases, with 22 bases remaining between them. CDR3 amino acids: CASRDTGKGINQPQHF. Written as DNA, the CDR3 is TGTGCCAGCAGAGACACAGGGAAAGGGATAAATCAGCCCCAGCATTTT.

This chain uses TRBV6-5 with TRBJ2-7; 9 bases align to TRBD2. CDR1 is MNHEY and CDR2 is SVGAGI in the germline V gene. V gave up 7 bases and J gave up 2 bases; unmatched junction bases: 9. The CDR3 covers 15 residues. The CDR3 is CASTSGAGGTYEQYF. The CDR3, as DNA: TGTGCCAGCACCTCCGGGGCGGGAGGGACCTACGAGCAGTACTTC.

This clone was seen a handful of times. The chain combines TRBV19 with TRBJ1-5; 8 nucleotides agree with TRBD1. V lost 6 bases and J lost 3; bases outside the gene matches: 10. CDR1 is LNHDA and CDR2 is SQIVND in the germline V gene (reference sequence). CDR3 length equals 16 residues. CDR3 loop: CASRSNRGQDNQPQHF. The CDR3 DNA sequence: TGTGCCAGTAGATCTAATCGGGGACAGGACAATCAGCCCCAGCATTTT.

This clone was counted only a few times. V gene TRBV19 combines with J gene TRBJ1-1; TRBD1 matches 7 bases. The CDR3 contains 12 residues. V trimming: 9 bases; J trimming: 10 bases; junction bases outside the gene matches: 11. The V gene's germline CDR1 is LNHDA and CDR2 SQIVND (reference sequence). DNA of the CDR3: TGTGCCAGCAGGGGGGCCGCGGGAAGAGCTTTCTTT. This sequence encodes CASRGAAGRAFF.

J is TRBJ2-3 and V is TRBV5-6, with D unclear. CDR3 size: 11 residues. The germline CDR1 and CDR2 sequences are SGHDT and YYEEEE. V lost 3 bases and J 8 bases, leaving 7 bases between the germline ends. CDR3 sequence (DNA): TGTGCCAGCAGCTCTTTCGGTACGCAGTATTTT. Translated: CASSSFGTQYF. The full variable domain, rest sourced from reference TRBV5-6 and TRBJ2-3, is DAGVTQSPTHLIKTRGQQVTLRCSPKSGHDTVSWYQQALGQGPQFIFQYYEEEERQRGNFPDRFSGHQFPNYSSELNVNALLLGDSALYLCASSSFGTQYFGPGTRLTVL.

The CDR3 DNA sequence: TGTGCCAGCAGCTTAGGGTGGCCCGGACAGGGGGCAACTAATGAAAAACTGTTTTTT. Amino acid sequence: CASSLGWPGQGATNEKLFF. This chain links TRBV7-2 with TRBJ1-4, with 10 bases identical to TRBD1. The CDR3 totals 19 residues. The germline V gene has CDR1 SGHTA and CDR2 FQGNSA. With 1 base clipped from V and 0 bases from J, the junction kept 8 bases outside the gene matches.

V usage is TRBV19 and J usage is TRBJ1-1, with 11 bases identical to TRBD1. The junction had 5 bases not matched to a gene; V was cut back by 10 bases and J by 1 base. Per germline, CDR1 LNHDA and CDR2 SQIVND (reference sequence). The CDR3 contains 14 residues. The CDR3 DNA follows: TGTGCCACCGGACAGGGGGCTTCGAACACTGAAGCTTTCTTT. This translates into CATGQGASNTEAFF.

The genes are TRBV5-1 and TRBJ2-3, with D possibly matching TRBD2 (5 bases). The ends were cut back, 2 bases at V and 0 bases at J, with 13 bases in the middle. The CDR3 has 16 amino acids. Germline CDR1 SGHRS, CDR2 YFSETQ. The CDR3: CASSFRVGGSTDTQYF. As DNA, the CDR3 is TGCGCCAGCAGCTTTCGTGTTGGCGGGAGCACAGATACGCAGTATTTT.

The J gene is TRBJ2-1, the V gene TRBV6-5; TRBD2 agrees at 15 bases. CDR3 length equals 15 residues. V lost 6 bases to trimming and J lost 9 bases; unmatched junction nucleotides: 6. Germline V gene data show CDR1 as MNHEY and CDR2 as SVGAGI. CDR3 sequence reads: CASRGLAGGWGEQFF. Here the CDR3 DNA reads TGTGCCAGCAGGGGACTAGCGGGAGGCTGGGGTGAGCAGTTCTTC.

The CDR3 coding sequence is TGTGCCAGCAGCGTAGTCCAGGGGGGCACAGATACGCAGTATTTT. Amino acids: CASSVVQGGTDTQYF. The genes are TRBV9 and TRBJ2-3, with 7 bases that match TRBD1. This CDR3 has 15 amino acids. From germline, CDR1 is SGDLS and CDR2 YYNGEE. J lost 1 base, V lost 0 bases, and 2 bases had no gene match.

A few counts support this clone. This chain joins TRBV5-4 and TRBJ1-3; D gene unclear. The CDR3 has 13 amino acids. From germline, CDR1 is SGHNT and CDR2 YYREEE (reference sequence). Trimming took off 7 bases at V and 3 bases at J, with 11 bases between the two ends. CDR3 in DNA: TGTGCCAGCCGTGGCCCCAGTGGAAACACCATATATTTT. Encoded protein: CASRGPSGNTIYF.

Concerning this clone itself: Other DNA sequences in the sample encode the same CDR3. V usage is TRBV20-1 and J usage is TRBJ2-7; D not resolved. Trimming cost V 4 bases and J 4 bases, with 8 bases left between them. The CDR3 totals 11 residues. Germline lookup yields CDR1 DFQATT and CDR2 SNEGSKA (reference sequence). The CDR3 sequence: CSATGFYEQYF. CDR3 coding DNA: TGCAGTGCTACAGGCTTTTACGAGCAGTACTTC.

The genes are TRBV6-5 and TRBJ1-3; possibly TRBD1 for D (5 bases). The V gene lost 4 bases and the J gene lost 0 bases, with 10 bases spanning the gap. CDR1 and CDR2 (germline): MNHEY, SVGAGI. The CDR3 totals 15 residues. Here the CDR3 reads CASSSPGGSGNTIYF. In DNA form, the CDR3 reads TGTGCCAGCAGTTCCCCGGGGGGCTCTGGAAACACCATATATTTT.

The J gene is TRBJ2-1, the V gene TRBV18; 10 bases map to TRBD1. The CDR3 extends over 14 amino acids. CDR1 and CDR2 from the germline V gene are KGHSH and LQKENI. Trimming took 3 bases from V and 8 from J; bases not matched to a gene: 4. The CDR3 bases are TGTGCCAGCTCACCGGGACAGGGGTTTGATGAGCAGTTCTTC. Its protein is CASSPGQGFDEQFF.